This T cell receptor beta chain comes out of a study of cytomegalovirus exposure and HLA in healthy donors. Background on the study: In a previous analysis, about 100 million unique TCR beta sequences were found from 150 million to 200 million T cells. Study-level findings and limits: Several of the most significant clusters appeared, in a later analysis, to be linked to common viral pathogens. A later analysis showed that HLA-associated TCR beta chains had undergone more clonal expansion than equally common others.

The PCR was carried out with 60 Vbeta primers and 13 Jbeta primers. The table came from immunoSEQ multiplex PCR; TCRdb's copy has only in-frame clones and leaves some out. The sample lists over 75,000 clones, roughly nine tenths occurring once. The CDR3 runs to 15 residues. Germline V gene data show CDR1 as SEHNR and CDR2 as FQNEAQ (reference sequence). After removal of 5 bases from V and 7 bases from J, the junction contained 9 bases not matched to a gene. Note on this clone: Its antigen is still unknown.

The sequence derives from a man younger than 40 in good health and CMV-seropositive. Source material: PBMCs. This chain joins TRBV7-9 and TRBJ2-5, with 11 bases identical to TRBD1. The DNA for the CDR3 is TGTGCCAGCAGCCCAGGACAGGGGGCAAGCGGGACCCAGTACTTC. It encodes CASSPGQGASGTQYF.